This T cell receptor (beta chain) appears in the sequencing data of a study of patients and donors after allogeneic stem cell transplantation. TCRdb reanalysed the RT-PCR reads using MiXCR and keeps one entry per CDR3 protein. The repertoire holds under 35,000 distinct CDR3 sequences, with roughly 38% as singletons. The CDR3 length is 14 residues. Deletions cut 4 bases from V and 7 bases from J, with 14 bases between. Germline CDR1 is LGHNA and CDR2 is YSLEER. This clonotype was seen a handful of times. This TCR came from a human donor who was either an allogeneic HSCT recipient or a stem cell or donor lymphocyte infusion donor (not recorded which). It is not recorded whose cells these are; they may come from a transplant donor. Material: blood, either unsorted or a sorted T cell fraction (not recorded which). V gene TRBV4-3 combines with J gene TRBJ1-5; D is undetermined. The CDR3, as DNA: TGCGCCAGCAGCCTCACCCTGGGGTTCCAGCCCCAGCATTTT. This encodes CASSLTLGFQPQHF.